These T cell receptor beta chains were read from a single sample in a study of blood T cell repertoires in COVID-19. Clones were sequenced by immunoSEQ multiplex PCR, and TCRdb holds only the in-frame ones, with some missing. The table records about 140,000 clones, roughly 81% of them present only once. The sample taken for sequencing was peripheral blood. The receptors were sampled from a woman between 50 and 59 years old with active or convalescent COVID-19. Each CDR3 is given with its conserved first and last residue. The D gene is left open where the match is weak. Clone sizes are given selectively: once, few, many, or a class where the clone is expanded.

j_gene: TRBJ1-2
v_gene: TRBV7-3
abundance: .
d_gene: TRBD1
CDR3aa: CASSSSPDRGTGGYTF
CDR3nt: TGTGCCAGCAGCTCCTCCCCGGACAGGGGAACTGGGGGCTACACCTTC

j_gene: TRBJ1-1
v_gene: TRBV6-2/TRBV6-3
abundance: .
d_gene: TRBD1
CDR3aa: CASSYGGDRGGTEAFF
CDR3nt: TGTGCCAGCAGTTACGGTGGAGACAGGGGAGGAACTGAAGCTTTCTTT

j_gene: TRBJ2-1
v_gene: TRBV7-6
abundance: .
d_gene: TRBD2
CDR3aa: CASSFRSGGVSYNEQFF
CDR3nt: TGTGCCAGCAGCTTTCGTAGCGGGGGGGTCTCCTACAATGAGCAGTTCTTC

j_gene: TRBJ1-5
v_gene: TRBV3-1/TRBV3-2
abundance: .
d_gene: .
CDR3aa: CASSRAPSLQPQHF
CDR3nt: TGTGCCAGCAGCCGGGCTCCATCGCTGCAGCCCCAGCATTTT

j_gene: TRBJ2-1
v_gene: TRBV7-6
abundance: few
d_gene: TRBD2
CDR3aa: CASSQLAGTYNEQFF
CDR3nt: TGTGCCAGCAGCCAACTAGCGGGGACCTACAATGAGCAGTTCTTC

j_gene: TRBJ1-6
v_gene: TRBV15
abundance: .
d_gene: TRBD1
CDR3aa: CATSRDPGQGLNSPLHF
CDR3nt: TGTGCCACCAGCAGGGATCCGGGACAGGGACTAAATTCACCCCTCCACTTT

j_gene: TRBJ2-7
v_gene: TRBV7-6
abundance: .
d_gene: TRBD1
CDR3aa: CASSYQDRESEQYF
CDR3nt: TGTGCCAGCAGCTACCAGGACAGGGAGAGTGAGCAGTACTTC

j_gene: TRBJ2-5
v_gene: TRBV7-7
abundance: .
d_gene: .
CDR3aa: CASSATTGEGTQYF
CDR3nt: TGTGCCAGCAGCGCAACGACAGGGGAGGGGACCCAGTACTTC

j_gene: TRBJ1-2
v_gene: TRBV20-1
abundance: .
d_gene: .
CDR3aa: CSARDLLGYTF
CDR3nt: TGCAGTGCTAGAGACCTCTTAGGCTACACCTTC

j_gene: TRBJ2-3
v_gene: TRBV2
abundance: .
d_gene: TRBD1
CDR3aa: CASSGDRGQLDTQYF
CDR3nt: TGTGCCAGCAGTGGCGACAGGGGCCAATTGGATACGCAGTATTTT

j_gene: TRBJ1-3
v_gene: TRBV6-1
abundance: .
d_gene: .
CDR3aa: CASSDPGTLPGNTIYF
CDR3nt: TGTGCCAGCAGTGACCCTGGGACATTACCTGGAAACACCATATATTTT

j_gene: TRBJ1-2
v_gene: TRBV28
abundance: .
d_gene: .
CDR3aa: CASSERGRALGANYGYTF
CDR3nt: TGTGCCAGCAGCGAGCGGGGCAGGGCTTTGGGGGCTAACTATGGCTACACCTTC

j_gene: TRBJ2-1
v_gene: TRBV19
abundance: .
d_gene: TRBD2
CDR3aa: CASSMGTLAGGYNEQFF
CDR3nt: TGTGCCAGTAGTATGGGGACACTAGCGGGGGGCTACAATGAGCAGTTCTTC

j_gene: TRBJ1-4
v_gene: TRBV18
abundance: .
d_gene: .
CDR3aa: CASSRVGEFGEKLFF
CDR3nt: TGTGCCAGCTCACGGGTCGGGGAGTTCGGTGAAAAACTGTTTTTT

j_gene: TRBJ2-3
v_gene: TRBV29-1
abundance: few
d_gene: TRBD2
CDR3aa: CSVVPSGNTQYF
CDR3nt: TGCAGCGTTGTCCCTAGCGGGAATACGCAGTATTTT

j_gene: TRBJ2-3
v_gene: TRBV4-3
abundance: once
d_gene: TRBD2
CDR3aa: CASSQEVGAGVRDTQYF
CDR3nt: TGCGCCAGCAGCCAAGAGGTGGGAGCGGGAGTCAGGGATACGCAGTATTTT

j_gene: TRBJ2-2
v_gene: TRBV21-1
abundance: .
d_gene: .
CDR3aa: CASLQGGQTGELFF
CDR3nt: TGTGCCAGCCTCCAAGGGGGCCAGACCGGGGAGCTGTTTTTT

j_gene: TRBJ1-1
v_gene: TRBV4-2
abundance: .
d_gene: .
CDR3aa: CASSSQMNTEAFF
CDR3nt: TGTGCCAGCAGCTCCCAAATGAACACTGAAGCTTTCTTT

j_gene: TRBJ2-3
v_gene: TRBV12-5
abundance: .
d_gene: TRBD1
CDR3aa: CASGYRTGASDTQYF
CDR3nt: TGTGCTAGTGGTTACCGGACAGGGGCGTCAGATACGCAGTATTTT

j_gene: TRBJ1-4
v_gene: TRBV25-1
abundance: .
d_gene: .
CDR3aa: CASSEWAFGEKLFF
CDR3nt: TGTGCCAGCAGCGAGTGGGCATTCGGAGAAAAACTGTTTTTT

j_gene: TRBJ1-6
v_gene: TRBV30
abundance: .
d_gene: TRBD1
CDR3aa: CAWSVQGTSPLHF
CDR3nt: TGTGCCTGGAGTGTACAGGGGACTTCACCCCTCCACTTT

j_gene: TRBJ1-5
v_gene: TRBV3-1/TRBV3-2
abundance: .
d_gene: TRBD1
CDR3aa: CASSQTLWTGGYGYSNQPQHF
CDR3nt: TGTGCCAGCAGCCAAACTTTGTGGACAGGGGGCTATGGATACAGCAATCAGCCCCAGCATTTT

j_gene: TRBJ2-7
v_gene: TRBV29-1
abundance: .
d_gene: TRBD1
CDR3aa: CSVRGDSYEQYF
CDR3nt: TGCAGCGTTCGAGGGGACAGCTACGAGCAGTACTTC

j_gene: TRBJ1-2
v_gene: TRBV25-1
abundance: .
d_gene: .
CDR3aa: CASSDPAGHAGYTF
CDR3nt: TGTGCCAGCAGTGATCCTGCGGGCCATGCTGGCTACACCTTC

j_gene: TRBJ2-2
v_gene: TRBV7-2
abundance: .
d_gene: .
CDR3aa: CASSFGGLDTGELFF
CDR3nt: TGTGCCAGCAGCTTCGGCGGGCTGGACACCGGGGAGCTGTTTTTT

j_gene: TRBJ2-7
v_gene: TRBV5-1
abundance: .
d_gene: TRBD2
CDR3aa: CASSSPGGAGGGVYEQYF
CDR3nt: TGCGCCAGCAGCTCCCCCGGGGGAGCGGGAGGGGGGGTCTACGAGCAGTACTTC

j_gene: TRBJ1-6
v_gene: TRBV28
abundance: once
d_gene: .
CDR3aa: CASSLGQDNSPLHF
CDR3nt: TGTGCCAGCAGTTTGGGGCAAGATAATTCACCCCTCCACTTT

j_gene: TRBJ2-2
v_gene: TRBV5-1
abundance: .
d_gene: .
CDR3aa: CASSLADRNTGELFF
CDR3nt: TGCGCCAGCAGCTTGGCCGACAGGAACACCGGGGAGCTGTTTTTT

j_gene: TRBJ1-3
v_gene: TRBV18
abundance: once
d_gene: TRBD1
CDR3aa: CASSPRMTGSGNTIYF
CDR3nt: TGTGCCAGCTCACCACGAATGACAGGGAGCGGAAACACCATATATTTT

j_gene: TRBJ1-2
v_gene: TRBV10-3
abundance: few
d_gene: .
CDR3aa: CAISGETGGYTF
CDR3nt: TGTGCCATCAGTGGGGAGACGGGGGGCTACACCTTC

j_gene: TRBJ1-2
v_gene: TRBV2
abundance: .
d_gene: .
CDR3aa: CAKGAAYGYTF
CDR3nt: TGTGCCAAAGGGGCGGCCTATGGCTACACCTTC

j_gene: TRBJ2-1
v_gene: TRBV11-2
abundance: few
d_gene: .
CDR3aa: CASSLAGVSNEQFF
CDR3nt: TGTGCCAGCAGCTTAGCGGGAGTCAGCAATGAGCAGTTCTTC

j_gene: TRBJ1-2
v_gene: TRBV7-2
abundance: .
d_gene: TRBD1
CDR3aa: CASSLDRTGVNYGYTF
CDR3nt: TGTGCCAGCAGCTTAGATAGGACAGGAGTTAACTATGGCTACACCTTC

j_gene: TRBJ2-1
v_gene: TRBV7-9
abundance: .
d_gene: TRBD2
CDR3aa: CASSPTSLYNEQFF
CDR3nt: TGTGCCAGCAGCCCGACTAGCCTCTACAATGAGCAGTTCTTC

j_gene: TRBJ2-5
v_gene: TRBV5-1
abundance: .
d_gene: .
CDR3aa: CASSLAGQQQETQYF
CDR3nt: TGCGCCAGCAGCTTAGCGGGACAACAACAAGAGACCCAGTACTTC

j_gene: TRBJ1-6
v_gene: TRBV25-1
abundance: .
d_gene: TRBD1
CDR3aa: CASSRTGDSSPLHF
CDR3nt: TGTGCCAGCAGTCGGACAGGGGATAGTTCACCCCTCCACTTT

j_gene: TRBJ2-2
v_gene: TRBV6-5
abundance: .
d_gene: TRBD1
CDR3aa: CASSGQGATGELFF
CDR3nt: TGTGCCAGCTCGGGACAGGGGGCCACCGGGGAGCTGTTTTTT

j_gene: TRBJ1-1
v_gene: TRBV5-4
abundance: few
d_gene: TRBD1
CDR3aa: CASSLQGAGAEAFF
CDR3nt: TGTGCCAGCAGCTTACAGGGGGCAGGGGCTGAAGCTTTCTTT

j_gene: TRBJ1-5
v_gene: TRBV12-3/TRBV12-4
abundance: once
d_gene: .
CDR3aa: CASSINQPQHF
CDR3nt: TGTGCCAGCAGCATCAATCAGCCCCAGCATTTT

j_gene: TRBJ1-2
v_gene: TRBV9
abundance: .
d_gene: .
CDR3aa: CASSSFPAGDYGYTF
CDR3nt: TGTGCCAGCAGCTCCTTCCCCGCAGGGGACTATGGCTACACCTTC

j_gene: TRBJ2-7
v_gene: TRBV29-1
abundance: few
d_gene: TRBD2
CDR3aa: CSVETRAGGPYEQYF
CDR3nt: TGCAGCGTTGAAACCCGAGCGGGAGGCCCCTACGAGCAGTACTTC

j_gene: TRBJ2-1
v_gene: TRBV5-5
abundance: few
d_gene: TRBD1
CDR3aa: CASSFRQGARYNEQFF
CDR3nt: TGTGCCAGCAGCTTCCGACAGGGGGCGCGCTACAATGAGCAGTTCTTC